These 2 T cell receptor beta chains were all obtained from the same sample, sequenced in a study of Ad26.COV2.S vaccination and SARS-CoV-2 variants. Described treatment: about 20 received Ad26.COV2.S at low or high dose, single or two shots; 5 received placebo; per-sample allocation not given. The investigators took samples on day 63 after the first vaccine or placebo injection. TCRdb's table, derived via immunoSEQ multiplex PCR, lists solely in-frame clones and lacks some. The sample lists hundreds of thousands of clones; about 86% were seen once. Sample: peripheral blood, taken in a trial of Ad26.COV2.S vaccine versus placebo. Source of these receptors: a person between 18 and 60 years old who received the Ad26.COV2.S COVID-19 vaccine or a placebo.

The chain links TRBV7-3 to TRBJ2-3; D possibly corresponds to TRBD1 (6 bases). The CDR3 is made up of 14 amino acids. The germline V and J ends were trimmed by 4 bases and 10 bases, with 18 bases remaining between them. Germline V gives CDR1 SGHTA, CDR2 FQGTGA. The CDR3 DNA reads as TGTGCCAGCAGCTCGCAACGATTCCCAGGGGCGCAGTATTTT. This translates into CASSSQRFPGAQYF.

This clone was seen a handful of times. The chain links TRBV5-4 to TRBJ2-7; perhaps TRBD1 as D (5 bases). Deletions cut 0 bases from V and 2 bases from J, with 12 bases between. Germline loops: CDR1 SGHNT, CDR2 YYREEE (reference sequence). This CDR3 has 15 residues. The CDR3 nucleotides are TGTGCCAGCAGCTTGGACCAGGGTCCCACCTACGAGCAGTACTTC. This gives the protein CASSLDQGPTYEQYF.